The present entry profiles one TCR beta chain with its context. Produced via immunoSEQ multiplex PCR; TCRdb's table is partial and in-frame only. The table lists about 52,000 clones, roughly 82% of them singletons, with roughly 1.4% in the top ten. This entry is derived from a study of PD-L1 blockade in urothelial cancer. With V trimmed by 8 bases and J by 1 base, 12 bases remained unmatched. Per germline, CDR1 MDHEN and CDR2 SYDVKM. There are 17 residues in the CDR3. Time point given: pretreatment peripheral blood. This material consisted of PBMCs, taken around atezolizumab (anti-PD-L1) treatment. The genes are TRBV28 and TRBJ2-1; 9 bases line up with TRBD2. The sequence was obtained from a man aged 50-59 years with urothelial cancer. The CDR3 is CASYSLAGSVSYNEQFF. CDR3 DNA sequence: TGTGCCAGCTATTCTCTAGCGGGAAGCGTATCCTACAATGAGCAGTTCTTC.